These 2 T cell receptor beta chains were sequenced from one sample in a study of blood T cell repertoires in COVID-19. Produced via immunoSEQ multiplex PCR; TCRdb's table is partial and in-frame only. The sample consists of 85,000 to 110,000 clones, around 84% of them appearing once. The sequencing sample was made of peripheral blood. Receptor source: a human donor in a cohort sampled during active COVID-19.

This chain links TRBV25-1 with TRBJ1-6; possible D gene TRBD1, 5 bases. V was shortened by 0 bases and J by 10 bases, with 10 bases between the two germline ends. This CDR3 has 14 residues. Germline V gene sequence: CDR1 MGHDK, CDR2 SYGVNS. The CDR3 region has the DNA TGTGCCAGCAGTGAATACCGGGGGGAATCACCCCTCCACTTT. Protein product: CASSEYRGESPLHF. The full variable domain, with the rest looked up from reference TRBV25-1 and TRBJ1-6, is EADIYQTPRYLVIGTGKKITLECSQTMGHDKMYWYQQDPGMELHLIHYSYGVNSTEKGDLSSESTVSRIRTEHFPLTLESARPSHTSQYLCASSEYRGESPLHFGNGTRLTVT.

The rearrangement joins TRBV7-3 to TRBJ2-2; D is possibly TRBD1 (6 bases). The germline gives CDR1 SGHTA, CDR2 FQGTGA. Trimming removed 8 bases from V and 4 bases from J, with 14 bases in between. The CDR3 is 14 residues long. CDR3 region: CASRWGRGTGELFF. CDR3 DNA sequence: TGTGCCAGCCGTTGGGGGCGTGGCACCGGGGAGCTGTTTTTT.